Listed below are T cell receptor beta chains from one sample, sequenced in a study of blood T cell repertoires in COVID-19. The method was immunoSEQ multiplex PCR; TCRdb's version includes in-frame clones alone and lacks a portion of them. Counted here are about 56,000 clones, approximately 92% occurring once; the ten biggest clones make up around two fifths. Sequencing used peripheral blood. Every receptor here comes from a woman in her fifties or sixties with COVID-19, enrolled during active disease. CDR3s include the opening cysteine and the closing phenylalanine or tryptophan. A D gene is named only where the DNA matches it firmly. Size values are once, few and many counts, or a class for expanded clones, and some rows have none.

j_call | clone_size | d_call | v_call | cdr3_aa | cdr3_nt
TRBJ2-1 | NA | NA | TRBV3-1/TRBV3-2 | CASSPRTATNNEQFF | TGTGCCAGCAGCCCCCGGACAGCAACTAACAATGAGCAGTTCTTC
TRBJ1-5 | NA | NA | TRBV30 | CAWSVQESQPQHF | TGTGCCTGGAGTGTACAGGAGAGCCAGCCCCAGCATTTT
TRBJ1-1 | once | NA | TRBV4-3 | CASSQALVYAGNTEAFF | TGCGCCAGCAGCCAAGCTCTAGTATACGCCGGGAACACTGAAGCTTTCTTT
TRBJ1-2 | NA | NA | TRBV28 | CASSAQGMRGYTF | TGTGCCAGCAGTGCACAGGGAATGCGGGGCTACACCTTC
TRBJ2-5 | once | NA | TRBV7-8 | CASSFSYRNLQETQYF | TGTGCCAGCAGCTTTTCGTACAGGAATCTCCAAGAGACCCAGTACTTC
TRBJ1-2 | NA | NA | TRBV5-1 | CASSLVSGGRGYTF | TGCGCCAGCAGCTTGGTCTCGGGGGGCCGTGGCTACACCTTC
TRBJ1-6 | NA | NA | TRBV9 | CASNGAGHGSPLHF | TGTGCCAGCAACGGAGCAGGGCATGGTTCACCCCTCCACTTT
TRBJ2-2 | NA | TRBD2 | TRBV19 | CATLPGGTGELFF | TGTGCCACCCTCCCGGGGGGCACCGGGGAGCTGTTTTTT
TRBJ2-3 | NA | TRBD1 | TRBV27 | CASSEGQGGTDTQYF | TGTGCCAGCAGCGAGGGACAGGGTGGCACAGATACGCAGTATTTT
TRBJ2-2 | once | NA | TRBV4-3 | CASSAHYKHRGAVF | TGCGCCAGCAGCGCGCACTACAAACACCGGGGAGCTGTTTTT
TRBJ2-1 | NA | TRBD1 | TRBV18 | CASSPGQGSYNEQFF | TGTGCCAGCTCACCGGGACAGGGTTCCTACAATGAGCAGTTCTTC
TRBJ1-5 | NA | NA | TRBV7-9 | CASSLGGTRNKPQHF | TGTGCCAGCAGCTTAGGGGGCACGCGGAACAAGCCCCAGCATTTT
TRBJ1-6 | NA | NA | TRBV11-3 | CASSTNRDSPLHF | TGTGCCAGCAGTACCAACAGGGATTCACCCCTCCACTTT
TRBJ2-1 | NA | NA | TRBV30 | CAIRTEPSYNEQFF | TGTGCCATCCGGACTGAACCCTCCTACAATGAGCAGTTCTTC
TRBJ1-2 | NA | TRBD1 | TRBV7-9 | CASSLDRQGFNYGYTF | TGTGCCAGCAGCCTTGACAGACAGGGGTTTAACTATGGCTACACCTTC
TRBJ2-2 | NA | NA | TRBV11-2 | CASSLERGLANTGELFF | TGTGCCAGCAGCTTAGAGCGAGGACTGGCGAACACCGGGGAGCTGTTTTTT
TRBJ1-3 | NA | NA | TRBV7-9 | CASSLSGRAGNTIYF | TGTGCCAGCAGCTTATCGGGCAGGGCTGGAAACACCATATATTTT
TRBJ1-5 | NA | NA | TRBV10-1 | CASQQTERGQPQHF | TGCGCCAGTCAACAGACAGAAAGGGGTCAGCCCCAGCATTTT
TRBJ2-7 | NA | NA | TRBV15 | CATSNYRGQSYEQYF | TGTGCCACCAGCAATTATAGGGGTCAATCCTACGAGCAGTACTTC
TRBJ2-5 | NA | NA | TRBV19 | CASRRGEETQYF | TGTGCCAGCCGCAGGGGGGAGGAGACCCAGTACTTC
TRBJ2-7 | NA | TRBD1 | TRBV5-1 | CASSLVGQVGDEQYF | TGCGCCAGCAGCTTGGTAGGACAGGTAGGGGACGAGCAGTACTTC
TRBJ1-2 | NA | TRBD1 | TRBV2 | CASSQQGNDGYTF | TGTGCCAGCAGCCAACAGGGGAACGATGGCTACACCTTC
TRBJ1-5 | NA | TRBD1 | TRBV6-2/TRBV6-3 | CASSPGQGWTQHF | TGTGCCAGCAGTCCCGGACAGGGTTGGACCCAGCATTTT
TRBJ1-2 | once | TRBD1 | TRBV4-1 | CASSQGSRGQALRGYTF | TGCGCCAGCAGCCAAGGGAGCCGGGGACAGGCCCTCCGGGGCTACACCTTC
TRBJ2-1 | once | NA | TRBV7-9 | CASSLVEGYFDEQFF | TGTGCCAGCAGCTTAGTCGAGGGTTACTTCGATGAGCAGTTCTTC
TRBJ1-1 | once | NA | TRBV6-2/TRBV6-3 | CASSYPQGGLTEAFF | TGTGCCAGCAGTTACCCACAAGGGGGTCTCACTGAAGCTTTCTTT
TRBJ2-4 | NA | NA | TRBV28 | CASSRRELAKNIQYF | TGTGCCAGCAGTCGCCGGGAATTAGCCAAAAACATTCAGTACTTC
TRBJ2-1 | NA | TRBD2 | TRBV18 | CASSKFSGRSNHNEQFF | TGTGCCAGCTCAAAGTTTAGCGGGAGAAGTAATCACAATGAGCAGTTCTTC
TRBJ1-2 | NA | NA | TRBV11-1 | CASSLGGPYGYTF | TGTGCCAGCAGCTTGGGAGGGCCCTATGGCTACACCTTC
TRBJ2-7 | NA | TRBD1 | TRBV30 | CACNRQGSYEQYF | TGTGCCTGTAACAGACAGGGCTCCTACGAGCAGTACTTC
TRBJ1-3 | NA | NA | TRBV6-6 | CASSWTVSGNTIYF | TGTGCCAGCAGTTGGACAGTTTCTGGAAACACCATATATTTT
TRBJ2-4 | NA | NA | TRBV2 | CASSEEGHQSNIQYF | TGTGCCAGCAGTGAAGAGGGGCATCAGTCAAACATTCAGTACTTC
TRBJ2-7 | NA | TRBD2 | TRBV6-5 | CASSSGGAGVHEQYF | TGTGCCAGCAGTTCGGGGGGAGCGGGAGTACACGAGCAGTACTTC
TRBJ1-5 | NA | NA | TRBV28 | CASSVRSPFGAQHF | TGTGCCAGCAGTGTTCGCTCTCCATTCGGGGCCCAGCATTTT
TRBJ2-2 | once | NA | TRBV20-1 | CSASRAGELFF | TGCAGTGCTAGCCGGGCCGGGGAGCTGTTTTTT
TRBJ1-5 | NA | NA | TRBV27 | CASSPQLFSNQPQHF | TGTGCCAGCAGTCCCCAGTTGTTTAGCAATCAGCCCCAGCATTTT
TRBJ2-5 | NA | NA | TRBV2 | CASSGGEGTQYF | TGTGCCAGCAGTGGGGGGGAAGGGACCCAGTACTTC
TRBJ1-4 | NA | TRBD1 | TRBV29-1 | CSVGDRANEKLFF | TGCAGCGTCGGGGACAGGGCCAATGAAAAACTGTTTTTT
TRBJ1-3 | NA | TRBD1 | TRBV7-2 | CASSFDTGAGNTIYF | TGTGCCAGCAGCTTCGATACAGGGGCAGGAAACACCATATATTTT
TRBJ2-3 | NA | TRBD1 | TRBV11-2 | CASSLKKDRGSDTQYF | TGTGCCAGCAGCCTAAAAAAGGACAGGGGGTCGGATACGCAGTATTTT
TRBJ2-7 | NA | NA | TRBV5-1 | CASSFEPGVAYEQYF | TGCGCCAGCAGCTTTGAGCCCGGGGTCGCCTACGAGCAGTACTTC
TRBJ2-1 | NA | NA | TRBV19 | CASSILSREAEQFF | TGTGCCAGTAGTATACTATCCAGGGAGGCTGAGCAGTTCTTC
TRBJ1-6 | NA | NA | TRBV4-1 | CASSPPAGNNSPLHF | TGCGCCAGCAGCCCCCCGGCGGGCAATAATTCACCCCTCCACTTT
TRBJ2-2 | NA | TRBD2 | TRBV28 | CASSPGGARSGELFF | TGTGCCAGCAGCCCCGGGGGGGCGAGGTCCGGGGAGCTGTTTTTT
TRBJ1-1 | few | NA | TRBV4-3 | CASSQEVASMNTEAFF | TGCGCCAGCAGCCAAGAAGTTGCGTCTATGAACACTGAAGCTTTCTTT
TRBJ2-6 | NA | TRBD1 | TRBV5-4 | CASSSVTGGSSGANVLTF | TGTGCCAGCAGCTCAGTGACAGGGGGGAGCTCTGGGGCCAACGTCCTGACTTTC
TRBJ2-3 | NA | NA | TRBV18 | CASSGGPETDTQYF | TGTGCCAGCTCCGGAGGGCCGGAGACAGATACGCAGTATTTT